The rows below give T cell receptor beta chains drawn from one sample of a study of CD8 T cells in ankylosing spondylitis. Via MiXCR, TCRdb re-called the 5' RACE reads, giving one row per CDR3 protein. The sample includes roughly 150,000 distinct CDR3 sequences, roughly a third of them seen just once. The sample was synovial fluid, either unsorted or a sorted T cell fraction (not recorded which). The source of these receptors is a male donor with ankylosing spondylitis. CDR3s include the opening cysteine and the closing phenylalanine or tryptophan. The D gene is left open where the match is weak. Size tells how often a clone was seen (once, few, many) or the class of an expanded clone, and some rows leave it out.

abundance	d_gene	v_gene	j_gene	CDR3aa	CDR3nt
many	TRBD2	TRBV6-1	TRBJ2-1	CASSPRGSGNEQFF	TGTGCCAGCAGTCCCCGGGGTAGCGGGAATGAGCAGTTCTTC
-	-	TRBV20-1	TRBJ2-1	CSARGRQGSGYNEQFF	TGCAGTGCTAGAGGTCGCCAGGGATCAGGCTACAATGAGCAGTTCTTC
-	TRBD1	TRBV4-2	TRBJ1-5	CASSHPGQGLNQPQHF	TGTGCCAGCAGCCACCCGGGACAGGGCCTGAATCAGCCCCAGCATTTT
many	-	TRBV24-1	TRBJ2-1	CATSVPSTLGNEQFF	TGTGCCACCAGTGTCCCCTCCACACTAGGCAATGAGCAGTTCTTC
many	-	TRBV3-1	TRBJ1-1	CASSQQGDYTEAFF	TGTGCCAGCAGCCAACAGGGTGATTACACTGAAGCTTTCTTT
-	-	TRBV6-2/TRBV6-3	TRBJ2-5	CASSAGPLQETQYF	TGTGCCAGCAGTGCGGGACCCTTACAAGAGACCCAGTACTTC
-	-	TRBV6-5	TRBJ2-3	CASRWGTSTDTQYF	TGTGCCAGCCGTTGGGGGACTAGCACAGATACGCAGTATTTT
-	-	TRBV4-2	TRBJ2-7	CARSLEPLCEQYF	TGTGCCAGGAGCCTGGAGCCCCTCTGCGAGCAGTACTTC
-	-	TRBV6-2/TRBV6-3	TRBJ2-2	CASSYPRGGGAGELFF	TGTGCCAGCAGTTACCCTCGCGGCGGAGGGGCCGGGGAGCTGTTTTTT
-	-	TRBV5-1	TRBJ2-2	CASSLAVDKPTGELFF	TGCGCCAGCAGCTTGGCCGTGGACAAACCCACCGGGGAGCTGTTTTTT
few	TRBD1	TRBV9	TRBJ1-1	CASSPQTGSSTEAFF	TGTGCCAGCAGCCCCCAGACAGGGTCGAGCACTGAAGCTTTCTTT
-	-	TRBV7-2	TRBJ2-3	CASSLSRALDTQYF	TGTGCCAGCAGCTTGTCGAGGGCGTTAGATACGCAGTATTTT
few	TRBD1	TRBV28	TRBJ2-1	CASRLLGQGLNEQFF	TGTGCCAGCAGGCTCCTCGGACAGGGCCTGAATGAGCAGTTCTTC
many	-	TRBV30	TRBJ2-1	CAWTGNYYNEQFF	TGTGCCTGGACAGGGAACTACTACAATGAGCAGTTCTTC
once	-	TRBV2	TRBJ1-4	CASSEAGDSGGKLFF	TGTGCCAGCAGTGAAGCTGGAGACTCGGGGGGAAAACTGTTTTTT
few	-	TRBV6-5	TRBJ2-7	CASRFHNEQYF	TGTGCCAGCAGATTCCACAACGAGCAGTACTTC
-	TRBD2	TRBV27	TRBJ2-7	CASSSLPGLAGPLSEQYF	TGTGCCAGCAGTTCGCTACCCGGACTAGCGGGACCTCTTTCCGAGCAGTACTTC
few	-	TRBV5-1	TRBJ2-2	CASSLDRQHEDGELFF	TGCGCCAGCAGCTTGGACCGTCAACACGAAGACGGGGAGCTGTTTTTT
-	TRBD2	TRBV20-1	TRBJ2-3	CSAPVGLEGDTQYF	TGCAGTGCCCCCGTGGGACTAGAGGGAGATACGCAGTATTTT
-	TRBD1	TRBV9	TRBJ1-6	CASSPGDRNNSPLHF	TGTGCCAGCAGCCCCGGGGACAGAAATAATTCACCCCTCCACTTT
-	-	TRBV28	TRBJ2-7	CASSGGSYEQYF	TGTGCCAGCAGCGGGGGCTCCTACGAGCAGTACTTC
-	-	TRBV29-1	TRBJ1-1	CSGGAGNTEAFF	TGCAGCGGCGGCGCCGGGAACACTGAAGCTTTCTTT
few	TRBD1	TRBV12-3/TRBV12-4	TRBJ2-7	CASSGDRRNYEQYF	TGTGCCAGCAGTGGGGACAGAAGAAACTACGAGCAGTACTTC
few	TRBD1	TRBV5-5	TRBJ2-1	CASSPPTGGLDNEQFF	TGTGCCAGCAGCCCCCCGACAGGGGGCCTGGACAATGAGCAGTTCTTC
-	TRBD1	TRBV12-3/TRBV12-4	TRBJ2-7	CASSSDRVGEQYF	TGTGCCAGCAGTTCTGACAGGGTGGGGGAGCAGTACTTC
many	TRBD2	TRBV27	TRBJ2-1	CASSSGGWNNEQFF	TGTGCCAGCAGTTCCGGGGGGTGGAACAATGAGCAGTTCTTC
many	-	TRBV9	TRBJ2-7	CAHWGEPYEQYF	TGTGCCCATTGGGGGGAACCCTACGAGCAGTACTTC
few	TRBD1	TRBV7-2	TRBJ1-4	CASSLGRTGAASEKLFF	TGTGCCAGCAGCTTAGGAAGGACAGGGGCCGCTTCCGAAAAACTGTTTTTT
-	TRBD2	TRBV20-1	TRBJ2-3	CSAILAGTDTQYF	TGCAGTGCTATACTAGCGGGCACAGATACGCAGTATTTT
few	TRBD2	TRBV29-1	TRBJ2-5	CSVASGMTETQYF	TGCAGCGTTGCTAGCGGGATGACAGAGACCCAGTACTTC
-	-	TRBV20-1	TRBJ1-5	CSAQDRQNQPQHF	TGCAGTGCCCAAGACAGGCAGAATCAGCCCCAGCATTTT
-	-	TRBV6-1	TRBJ1-5	CASIGADSNQPQHF	TGTGCCAGCATAGGGGCGGATAGCAATCAGCCCCAGCATTTT
-	-	TRBV9	TRBJ2-2	CASSVGSGNTGELFF	TGTGCCAGCAGCGTCGGTAGCGGGAACACCGGGGAGCTGTTTTTT
-	-	TRBV7-9	TRBJ2-3	CASSLASQRLNTDTQYF	TGTGCCAGCAGCTTAGCGAGCCAGCGACTAAACACAGATACGCAGTATTTT
-	-	TRBV5-1	TRBJ1-2	CASSLDRDYGYTF	TGCGCCAGCAGCTTGGACAGAGACTATGGCTACACCTTC
-	-	TRBV20-1	TRBJ1-2	CSLTPPNYGYTF	TGCAGCCTCACCCCCCCCAACTATGGCTACACCTTC
-	TRBD1	TRBV14	TRBJ1-4	CASSRPGQGEKLFF	TGTGCCAGCAGCCGACCGGGACAGGGGGAAAAACTGTTTTTT
-	TRBD1	TRBV28	TRBJ1-2	CASSSPDRAYYGYTF	TGTGCCAGCAGTTCCCCCGACAGGGCCTACTATGGCTACACCTTC
once	-	TRBV7-9	TRBJ1-1	CASTETTEAFF	TGTGCCAGCACCGAAACCACTGAAGCTTTCTTT
-	TRBD1	TRBV6-1	TRBJ2-7	CASSRQGGPMRVGYEQYF	TGTGCCAGCAGCCGCCAAGGGGGCCCGATGCGTGTAGGGTACGAGCAGTACTTC
-	TRBD2	TRBV11-2	TRBJ2-1	CASSSLGGLAGGRYNEQFF	TGTGCCAGCAGCTCCCTAGGGGGACTAGCGGGAGGAAGGTACAATGAGCAGTTCTTC